One sample yielded the 28 T cell receptor beta chains listed below, sequenced in a study of shared clonotypes between healthy human individuals. Profiling relied on immunoSEQ multiplex PCR, and the TCRdb table lists in-frame clones only, not all of them. The table records about 1 million clones, around four fifths of them present only once. Specimen: memory CD4+ T cells sorted from blood. Regarding subset: CD45RA-negative fraction. These receptors all stem from a man aged 18 to 30 in good health.

The genes are TRBV27 and TRBJ2-7; the match to TRBD2 covers 10 bases. The CDR3 is made up of 13 amino acids. Germline CDR1 is MNHEY and CDR2 is SMNVEV (reference sequence). Trimming took 8 bases from V and 12 from J; bases not matched to a gene: 13. The CDR3 DNA is TGTGCCAGCCGAAGGGGGCTAGCGGGGGTTTTGTACTTC. It translates to CASRRGLAGVLYF.

V usage is TRBV2 and J usage is TRBJ2-3; 11 nucleotides agree with TRBD2. Germline V lookup: CDR1 SNHLY, CDR2 FYNNEI. This CDR3 has 17 residues. V shed 2 bases and J 6 bases; nucleotides not matched to a gene: 10. CDR3 residues: CASSERVAGGDKDTQYF. The CDR3 DNA reads TGTGCCAGCAGTGAAAGGGTAGCGGGAGGGGACAAGGATACGCAGTATTTT.

CDR3 in DNA: TGTGCCAGCAGCCAAGTCCCCACAACCTCTGGAAACACCATATATTTT. Amino acids: CASSQVPTTSGNTIYF. This chain uses TRBV4-2 with TRBJ1-3; D remains ambiguous. V lost 1 base and J 0 bases, leaving 10 bases between the germline ends. The CDR3 contains 16 residues. In germline, CDR1 is LGHNA, CDR2 YNFKEQ.

This clone was seen a handful of times. V usage is TRBV11-1 and J usage is TRBJ2-1; maybe TRBD1 (6 bases). This CDR3 has 14 residues. V lost 5 bases and J lost 14, with 22 bases in between. Germline CDR1 is SGHAT and CDR2 is FQDESV (reference sequence). CDR3 loop: CASSKGVAAHREFF. CDR3 DNA: TGTGCCAGCAGCAAGGGGGTGGCGGCCCACCGGGAGTTCTTC. Filled out from reference TRBV11-1 and TRBJ2-1, the complete variable domain reads EAEVAQSPRYKITEKSQAVAFWCDPISGHATLYWYRQILGQGPELLVQFQDESVVDDSQLPKDRFSAERLKGVDSTLKIQPAELGDSAMYLCASSKGVAAHREFFGPGTRLTVL.

This clone was seen just once. The V gene is TRBV6-5, the J gene TRBJ2-3; no firm D call. The CDR3 is 13 amino acids. The V and J ends lost 7 bases and 6 bases respectively, with 14 bases between them. In germline, CDR1 is MNHEY, CDR2 SVGAGI. CDR3: CASTNPKMDTQYF. DNA for the CDR3: TGTGCCAGCACTAACCCAAAGATGGATACGCAGTATTTT.

The genes are TRBV7-2 and TRBJ2-7; 9 bases align to TRBD2. This CDR3 is built from 14 residues. V shed 0 bases, J shed 7 bases, and the junction held 4 bases outside the gene matches. Germline-derived CDR1 and CDR2 are SGHTA and FQGNSA. CDR3 protein: CASSLAGTSWEQYF. The CDR3, as DNA: TGTGCCAGCAGCTTAGCTGGGACTAGCTGGGAGCAGTACTTC. Full variable domain (missing parts from reference TRBV7-2 and TRBJ2-7): GAGVSQSPSNKVTEKGKDVELRCDPISGHTALYWYRQSLGQGLEFLIYFQGNSAPDKSGLPSDRFSAERTGGSVSTLTIQRTQQEDSAVYLCASSLAGTSWEQYFGPGTRLTVT.

The chain couples TRBV4-3 to TRBJ1-2; no definite D call. Germline V gene data show CDR1 as LGHNA and CDR2 as YSLEER. The CDR3 contains 14 residues. V was pared by 0 bases and J by 3 bases, with 8 bases between. This CDR3 is CASSQDPNDYGYTF. CDR3 bases: TGCGCCAGCAGCCAAGATCCCAACGACTATGGCTACACCTTC.

The J gene is TRBJ2-2, the V gene TRBV7-3; 8 bases are a match to TRBD2. V shed 6 bases, J shed 1 base, and the junction held 1 base outside the gene matches. This CDR3 comprises 14 residues. CDR1 is SGHTA, CDR2 FQGTGA, per germline. The CDR3 coding sequence is TGTGCCAGCAGAACTAGCGGGAACACCGGGGAGCTGTTTTTT. Residues: CASRTSGNTGELFF.

There are a few counts of this clone. The CDR3 DNA reads as TGCGCCAGCAGCTCTTTGATTCAAGAGACCCAGTACTTC. Its protein is CASSSLIQETQYF. The rearrangement joins TRBV5-1 to TRBJ2-5; no clear D gene. Trimming cost V 3 bases and J 2 bases, with 8 bases left between them. The CDR3 totals 13 residues. Germline V gives CDR1 SGHRS, CDR2 YFSETQ. The entire variable domain, with the rest obtained from reference TRBV5-1 and TRBJ2-5, is as follows: KAGVTQTPRYLIKTRGQQVTLSCSPISGHRSVSWYQQTPGQGLQFLFEYFSETQRNKGNFPGRFSGRQFSNSRSEMNVSTLELGDSALYLCASSSLIQETQYFGPGTRLLVL.

This clone has only a few counts. It is likely a read error, because the conserved phenylalanine at the end of the CDR3 is missing. The DNA is left out, because the CDR3 cannot be placed on it with certainty; the CDR3 is given as TCRdb lists it. The V gene is TRBV9, the J gene TRBJ2-4; TRBD2, the table's D call, lacks a check against the DNA. With termini counted, the CDR3 has 14 amino acids. Germline CDR1 is SGDLS and CDR2 is YYNGEE. CDR3: CASSEGLADTSVYL.

The chain uses TRBV14 and TRBJ1-2; 7 positions match TRBD1. V lost 4 bases to trimming and J lost 4 bases; unmatched junction nucleotides: 6. Germline CDR1 and CDR2: SGHDN and FVKESK. CDR3 length: 14 amino acids. The CDR3 spells CASSRDSGPYGYTF. The CDR3 nucleotides are TGTGCCAGCAGCCGGGACAGCGGACCCTATGGCTACACCTTC.

This rearrangement joins TRBV5-5 to TRBJ1-5; 8 bases align to TRBD1. This CDR3 has 16 amino acids. CDR1 SGHKS and CDR2 YYEKEE come from the germline V gene (reference sequence). Trimming took 3 bases from V and 2 from J; bases not matched to a gene: 7. The CDR3 spells CASSSGQVGGNQPQHF. The CDR3 region has the DNA TGTGCCAGCAGCTCGGGACAGGTTGGGGGCAATCAGCCCCAGCATTTT.

This clone turned up a few times. The V gene is TRBV7-9, the J gene TRBJ1-1, with D unresolved. The CDR3 consists of 15 residues. V shed 5 bases and J shed 11 bases, with 24 bases lying between them. The germline V gene encodes CDR1 SEHNR and CDR2 FQNEAQ (reference sequence). The CDR3 bases are TGTGCCAGCAGCCAATCCACATCTCCTCCTCCCCCGGCTTTCTTT. It codes for CASSQSTSPPPPAFF.

Turning to this clone: A much larger clonotype is one base distant, so this may be a read error. The rearrangement uses TRBV19 and TRBJ1-4, with a possible D match to TRBD1 (6 bases). CDR3 length equals 14 residues. V was clipped by 7 bases and J by 7 bases, with 16 bases between them. Germline V gene sequence: CDR1 LNHDA, CDR2 SQIVND (reference sequence). The CDR3 protein is CASNIAGGVEKLFF. The DNA of the CDR3 is TGTGCCAGTAATATCGCCGGGGGCGTTGAAAAACTGTTTTTT. Complete variable domain (other parts from reference TRBV19 and TRBJ1-4): DGGITQSPKYLFRKEGQNVTLSCEQNLNHDAMYWYRQDPGQGLRLIYYSQIVNDFQKGDIAEGYSVSREKKESFPLTVTSAQKNPTAFYLCASNIAGGVEKLFFGSGTQLSVL.

The chain uses TRBV20-1 and TRBJ2-5; 7 nucleotides agree with TRBD2. Germline loops: CDR1 DFQATT, CDR2 SNEGSKA (reference sequence). The CDR3 has 10 amino acids. V lost 5 bases to trimming and J lost 10 bases; unmatched junction nucleotides: 4. Here the CDR3 reads CSAGGGSQYF. CDR3 in DNA: TGCAGTGCTGGGGGGGGGAGCCAGTACTTC.

The chain has TRBV5-1 and TRBJ2-1, with TRBD2 matching 11 bases. This CDR3 is built from 15 residues. Germline values: CDR1 SGHRS, CDR2 YFSETQ. After removal of 4 bases from V and 3 bases from J, the junction contained 3 bases not matched to a gene. The chain's CDR3 is CASSPGLADYNEQFF. In nucleotides, the CDR3 is TGCGCCAGCAGCCCGGGACTAGCGGACTACAATGAGCAGTTCTTC.

The chain combines TRBV11-2 with TRBJ2-7; maybe TRBD1 (6 bases). The CDR3 contains 15 residues. The V end lost 2 bases, the J end lost 2 bases, and 13 bases lay between the germline ends. Germline loops: CDR1 SGHAT, CDR2 FQNNGV. The CDR3 reads CASSLLQGGTYEQYF. CDR3 bases: TGTGCCAGCAGCTTACTCCAAGGGGGTACCTACGAGCAGTACTTC. Variable domain in full (rest from reference TRBV11-2 and TRBJ2-7): EAGVAQSPRYKIIEKRQSVAFWCNPISGHATLYWYQQILGQGPKLLIQFQNNGVVDDSQLPKDRFSAERLKGVDSTLKIQPAKLEDSAVYLCASSLLQGGTYEQYFGPGTRLTVT.

In this sample, this clone turned up once. The chain employs TRBV5-4 and TRBJ2-2; 10 nucleotides align to TRBD2. The V gene end was trimmed by 4 bases and the J gene end by 5 bases; junction bases not matched to a gene: 11. The CDR3 is 17 amino acids. CDR1 and CDR2 from the germline V gene are SGHNT and YYREEE (reference sequence). The CDR3 nucleotides are TGTGCCAGCAGCAAATCTAGCGGGGGCCCCTGGACCGGGGAGCTGTTTTTT. Translation gives CASSKSSGGPWTGELFF.

This clone has only a few counts. The same CDR3 also results from other DNA sequences found in this sample. The chain employs TRBV5-1 and TRBJ2-1, with D maybe TRBD1 (6 bases). Germline V gene sequence: CDR1 SGHRS, CDR2 YFSETQ. V was clipped by 0 bases and J by 4 bases, with 11 bases between them. CDR3 length: 15 amino acids. The CDR3 bases are TGCGCCAGCAGCTTGGTACAGGGCGGATACAATGAGCAGTTCTTC. Its protein product is CASSLVQGGYNEQFF. Using reference TRBV5-1 and TRBJ2-1 for the parts outside the CDR3, the full variable domain is KAGVTQTPRYLIKTRGQQVTLSCSPISGHRSVSWYQQTPGQGLQFLFEYFSETQRNKGNFPGRFSGRQFSNSRSEMNVSTLELGDSALYLCASSLVQGGYNEQFFGPGTRLTVL.

This chain uses TRBV5-1 with TRBJ2-7; 9 bases agree with TRBD1. The V gene's germline CDR1 is SGHRS and CDR2 YFSETQ. J lost 3 bases, V lost 4 bases, and 8 bases had no gene match. The CDR3 runs 15 residues. CDR3 bases: TGCGCCAGCAGCGCGGGACAGGGACCCCTCTACGAGCAGTACTTC. Its protein product is CASSAGQGPLYEQYF. The full variable domain, in which reference TRBV5-1 and TRBJ2-7 provide the parts outside the CDR3, is KAGVTQTPRYLIKTRGQQVTLSCSPISGHRSVSWYQQTPGQGLQFLFEYFSETQRNKGNFPGRFSGRQFSNSRSEMNVSTLELGDSALYLCASSAGQGPLYEQYFGPGTRLTVT.

The chain carries TRBV28 and TRBJ1-5; D is uncertain. CDR3 length: 12 residues. Germline CDR1 MDHEN, CDR2 SYDVKM. Trimming took off 1 base at V and 6 bases at J, with 4 bases between the two ends. CDR3 coding DNA: TGTGCCAGCAGTTTATCTATTCAGCCCCAGCATTTT. This codes for CASSLSIQPQHF.

This clone was observed a single time. The chain uses TRBV10-3 and TRBJ2-7; no clear D. From germline, CDR1 is ENHRY and CDR2 SYGVKD. The CDR3 sequence is 12 residues long. V dropped 6 bases and J dropped 7 bases, with 13 bases sitting between them. The CDR3 bases are TGTGCCATCAGCGATAATACCGTAGAGCAGTACTTC. This translates into CAISDNTVEQYF.

V gene TRBV6-1 combines with J gene TRBJ1-2; D might be TRBD1 (5 bases). Trimming cost V 10 bases and J 8 bases, with 23 bases left between them. Germline loops: CDR1 MNHNS, CDR2 SASEGT. There are 14 residues in the CDR3. Written as DNA, the CDR3 is TGTGCCATCTTTAGCCGGGACCGTGGGTTAGGCTACACCTTC. This sequence encodes CAIFSRDRGLGYTF.

CDR3 bases: TGTGCCAGCAGTTATATGGCTAATCAAGAGACCCAGTACTTC. Protein sequence: CASSYMANQETQYF. The chain uses TRBV6-6 and TRBJ2-5, with D unresolved. The germline V gene encodes CDR1 MNHNY and CDR2 SVGAGI (reference sequence). Trimming cost V 3 bases and J 2 bases, with 10 bases left between them. This CDR3 comprises 14 residues.

The chain joins TRBV15 to TRBJ2-1; a possible D gene is TRBD1 (6 bases). Germline V CDR1 and CDR2: LNHNV, YYDKDF (reference sequence). The CDR3 covers 17 residues. With 2 bases removed from V and 10 bases from J, the gap between germline ends came to 24 bases. CDR3 sequence: CATSRSKANSGTREQFF. The CDR3 coding sequence is TGTGCCACCAGCAGATCTAAAGCAAATTCCGGGACACGAGAGCAGTTCTTC. The full variable domain, rest sourced from reference TRBV15 and TRBJ2-1, is DAMVIQNPRYQVTQFGKPVTLSCSQTLNHNVMYWYQQKSSQAPKLLFHYYDKDFNNEADTPDNFQSRRPNTSFCFLDIRSPGLGDTAMYLCATSRSKANSGTREQFFGPGTRLTVL.

The CDR3 DNA reads as TGTGCCAGCAGCATCCACGGTTCGGATTCACCCCTCCACTTT. Translating gives CASSIHGSDSPLHF. J is TRBJ1-6 and V is TRBV7-9; D is unclear. This CDR3 comprises 14 residues. The V end was cut by 5 bases, the J end by 8 bases, with 13 bases between. Germline-derived CDR1 and CDR2 are SEHNR and FQNEAQ (reference sequence).

The chain uses TRBV28 and TRBJ2-7, with a tentative D call TRBD2 (7 bases). V was cut by 7 bases and J by 0 bases, with 10 bases left in between. CDR3 length equals 13 residues. Germline values: CDR1 MDHEN, CDR2 SYDVKM. CDR3 in amino acids: CASIGGASYEQYF. The DNA for the CDR3 is TGTGCCAGCATAGGGGGGGCCTCCTACGAGCAGTACTTC.

The rearrangement uses TRBV19 and TRBJ2-3; D is unclear. The germline V gene encodes CDR1 LNHDA and CDR2 SQIVND (reference sequence). Between the trimmed V and J ends, which lost 3 bases and 6 bases, there was a span of 16 bases. The CDR3 runs to 15 residues. DNA for the CDR3: TGTGCCAGTAGTATTGAAAAGCGAAGCTCCGATACGCAGTATTTT. As protein: CASSIEKRSSDTQYF.